The text below deals with one T cell receptor (beta chain). The junction differs from germline at one of its ends, possibly a read error. This sample is drawn from a study of immune characterization of retroperitoneal liposarcoma. TCRdb reanalysed the PCR reads using MiXCR and keeps one entry per CDR3 protein. The sample consists of about 18,000 distinct CDR3 sequences, approximately 40% of them appearing once. The germline CDR1 and CDR2 sequences are MNHNS and SASEGT. There are 15 residues in the CDR3. This rearrangement joins TRBV6-1 to TRBJ2-1; TRBD2 matches at 8 bases. This receptor was taken from a male donor with retroperitoneal liposarcoma. Material for sequencing was blood. CDR3 sequence: CASRAGLVLCNGQCF. In DNA form, the CDR3 reads TGTGCCAGCCGGGCGGGACTAGTCCTCTGCAATGGGCAGTGCTTC.